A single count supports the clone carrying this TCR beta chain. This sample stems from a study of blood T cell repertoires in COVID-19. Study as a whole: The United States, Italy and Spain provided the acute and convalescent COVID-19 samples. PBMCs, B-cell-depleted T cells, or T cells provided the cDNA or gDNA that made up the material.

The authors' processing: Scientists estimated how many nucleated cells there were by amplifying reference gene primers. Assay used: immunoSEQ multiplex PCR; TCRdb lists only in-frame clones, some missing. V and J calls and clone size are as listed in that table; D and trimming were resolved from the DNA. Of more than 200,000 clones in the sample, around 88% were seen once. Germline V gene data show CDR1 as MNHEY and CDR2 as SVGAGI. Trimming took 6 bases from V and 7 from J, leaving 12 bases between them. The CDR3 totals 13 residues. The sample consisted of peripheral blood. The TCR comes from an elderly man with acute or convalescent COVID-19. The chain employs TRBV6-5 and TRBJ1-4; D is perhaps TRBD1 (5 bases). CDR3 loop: CASRNGGTEKLFF. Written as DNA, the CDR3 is TGTGCCAGCAGAAACGGGGGTACTGAAAAACTGTTTTTT.